The T cell receptor beta chain under discussion was sequenced for a study of cytotoxic CD8 clonotypes in ibrutinib-treated CLL. Assay: immunoSEQ multiplex PCR; the TCRdb copy retains only in-frame clones and omits some. The repertoire holds around 150,000 clones, with 70% to 90% as singletons. To note about this clone: Antigen: not known.

The CDR3 totals 12 residues. Germline V gene data show CDR1 as LNHDA and CDR2 as SQIVND (reference sequence). Trimming left V 5 bases short and J 9 bases short, with 11 bases between. General study findings and limits: Clonality showed a rise at ibrutinib response that reversed toward baseline at progression. Rare overall, public clonotypes shrank or held steady under therapy.

The rearrangement uses TRBV19 and TRBJ2-1; D gene uncertain. Sequencing was performed on PBMCs, taken after 36 months of ibrutinib treatment. This receptor was obtained from a human donor with chronic lymphocytic leukemia. CDR3 nucleotides: TGTGCCAGTAGTGTTCAGGTGGGTGAGCAGTTCTTC. It specifies CASSVQVGEQFF.